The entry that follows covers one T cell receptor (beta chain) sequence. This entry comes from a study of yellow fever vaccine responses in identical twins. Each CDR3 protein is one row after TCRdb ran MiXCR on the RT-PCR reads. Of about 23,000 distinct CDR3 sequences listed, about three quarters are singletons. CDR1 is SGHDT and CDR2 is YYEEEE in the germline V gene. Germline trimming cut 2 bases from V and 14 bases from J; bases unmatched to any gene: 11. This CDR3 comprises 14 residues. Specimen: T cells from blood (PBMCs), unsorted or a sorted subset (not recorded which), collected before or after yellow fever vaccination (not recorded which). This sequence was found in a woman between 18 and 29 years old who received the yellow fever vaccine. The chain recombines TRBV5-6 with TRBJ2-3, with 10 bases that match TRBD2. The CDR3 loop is CASSFFTSGAPGYF. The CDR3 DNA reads TGTGCCAGCAGCTTCTTCACTAGCGGGGCCCCCGGGTATTTT.